The source of this TCR beta chain is a study of cytomegalovirus exposure and HLA in healthy donors. The overall study: As released early, the data held about 85 million unique TCRs from HLA-typed donors.

With respect to this clone: As yet, its antigen is unknown.

Germline loops: CDR1 SGHRS, CDR2 YFSETQ. This CDR3 comprises 15 residues. Trimming shortened V by 6 bases and J by 1 base, and 13 bases separated the two germline ends. PCR primers comprised 60 Vbeta and 13 Jbeta primers. Assay: immunoSEQ multiplex PCR; the TCRdb copy retains only in-frame clones and omits some. The sample lists about 99,000 clones; 76% were seen once. Study results and caveats: In a later analysis, TCR beta V- and J-gene trimming was associated with a missense DCLRE1C variant.

This receptor was taken from a woman aged 18 to 35 in good health and CMV-seropositive. The specimen sequenced was PBMCs. V gene TRBV5-1 combines with J gene TRBJ2-2; D possibly corresponds to TRBD1 (6 bases). CDR3 nucleotides: TGCGCCAGCACGGACGGGACACTGAACACCGGGGAGCTGTTTTTT. Its translation: CASTDGTLNTGELFF.